This T cell receptor (beta chain) was obtained from a study of blood T cell repertoires in COVID-19. Study details: The origin of the acute and convalescent COVID-19 samples was the United States, Italy and Spain. Nucleic acid was either cDNA or gDNA, and it came from T cells, B-cell-depleted T cells, or PBMCs.

This CDR3 has 13 residues. Between the trimmed V and J ends, which lost 6 bases and 1 base, there was a span of 9 bases. Germline CDR1 reads SGHTA; CDR2 reads FQGNSA. Original handling: Estimated nucleated cell counts came from reference gene primer amplification. Sequencing used immunoSEQ multiplex PCR; TCRdb keeps in-frame clones, though not all of them. For V, J and clone size, that table is used; D and trimming come from the DNA. The profile covers 130,000 or so clones, with roughly 91% appearing a single time and approximately 1.4% taken by the ten largest. The chain uses TRBV7-2 and TRBJ1-1; unclear D gene. Material: peripheral blood. This clonotype originated in a human donor in a cohort sampled during active COVID-19. In DNA form, the CDR3 reads TGTGCCAGCAGGATTTCCAGGAACACTGAAGCTTTCTTT. Its translation: CASRISRNTEAFF. The full variable domain, in which reference TRBV7-2 and TRBJ1-1 provide the parts outside the CDR3, is GAGVSQSPSNKVTEKGKDVELRCDPISGHTALYWYRQSLGQGLEFLIYFQGNSAPDKSGLPSDRFSAERTGGSVSTLTIQRTQQEDSAVYLCASRISRNTEAFFGQGTRLTVV.